The 20 T cell receptor beta chains listed next were all sequenced from one sample in a study of post-analysis software for immune sequencing data. Their target antigens are unknown. Study results and limitations: Included in a set of about 5 TRBV segments more frequent in patients than controls were TRBV5-6, TRBV5-1 and TRBV20-1.

Tagging with unique molecular identifiers was a feature of the TCR beta cDNA libraries. TCRdb reanalysed the PCR reads using MiXCR and keeps one entry per CDR3 protein. The table includes 600,000 to 700,000 distinct CDR3 sequences, approximately 59% detected once. Sequencing was carried out using blood. The receptors stem from a girl between 2 and 10 years old with multiple sclerosis.

The chain employs TRBV6-1 and TRBJ1-3; D is undetermined. Germline CDR1 is MNHNS and CDR2 is SASEGT. The ends were cut back, 4 bases at V and 2 bases at J, with 3 bases in the middle. The length of the CDR3 is 12 residues. The CDR3 sequence: CASSVPGNTIYF. The CDR3 DNA follows: TGTGCCAGCAGTGTTCCTGGAAACACCATATATTTT.

This chain joins TRBV20-1 and TRBJ2-1, with unresolved D. CDR1 DFQATT and CDR2 SNEGSKA come from the germline V gene (reference sequence). The CDR3 extends over 12 amino acids. V was shortened by 7 bases and J by 5 bases, with 12 bases between the two germline ends. The CDR3 DNA follows: TGCAGTGTTAGGGCCTTGAACAATGAGCAGTTCTTC. It encodes CSVRALNNEQFF.

This chain joins TRBV7-2 and TRBJ2-1; 14 bases line up with TRBD2. V lost 5 bases to trimming and J lost 4 bases; unmatched junction nucleotides: 13. The CDR3 length is 19 residues. Germline CDR1 is SGHTA and CDR2 is FQGNSA. CDR3 residues: CASSTPGTSGSSAYNEQFF. CDR3 DNA: TGTGCCAGCAGCACCCCCGGGACTAGCGGGAGTTCGGCGTACAATGAGCAGTTCTTC.

Note on this clonotype: At one end, the junction sequence differs from germline, possibly due to a read error. V is TRBV12-3 or TRBV12-4 and J is TRBJ2-7; no clear D gene. This CDR3 spans 14 amino acids. CDR3 in DNA: TGTACCAGCAGTATAAGCTACTACTCCTACGAGCAGTACTTC. Residues: CTSSISYYSYEQYF.

This clonotype occurred a few times. The rearrangement uses TRBV24-1 and TRBJ2-3; 12 nucleotides align to TRBD2. Per germline, CDR1 KGHDR and CDR2 SFDVKD. The CDR3 totals 16 residues. With 4 bases clipped from V and 4 bases from J, the junction kept 5 bases outside the gene matches. The DNA for the CDR3 is TGTGCCACCAGTGAGCTAGCGGGGGGGCGGTCAGATACGCAGTATTTT. Residues: CATSELAGGRSDTQYF.

This clonotype was counted a few times. The rearrangement links TRBV12-3 or TRBV12-4 to TRBJ2-5; 7 nucleotides align to TRBD1. TRBJ2-7 matches the DNA end more closely, so the J call is doubtful. The CDR3 spans 15 residues. DNA for the CDR3: TGTGCCAGCAGCCCCCGGGCAGGGGGTTTGTACGAGCAGTACTTC. Translating it yields CASSPRAGGLYEQYF.

V is TRBV29-1 and J is TRBJ2-7; possibly TRBD2 for D (6 bases). Per the germline V gene, CDR1 is SQVTM and CDR2 is ANQGSEA. This CDR3 region has 15 residues. V lost 6 bases and J lost 1, with 19 bases in between. This CDR3 is CSVRGAHGLSYEQYF. The CDR3 nucleotides are TGCAGCGTCCGTGGGGCACACGGACTATCCTACGAGCAGTACTTC.

The chain recombines TRBV29-1 with TRBJ2-5; maybe TRBD2 (5 bases). CDR1 SQVTM and CDR2 ANQGSEA come from the germline V gene. With 2 bases removed from V and 5 bases from J, the gap between germline ends came to 12 bases. The CDR3 spans 13 residues. CDR3 amino acids: CSVERSGLETQYF. The CDR3 nucleotides are TGCAGCGTTGAAAGGTCGGGGTTGGAGACCCAGTACTTC.

The chain is built from TRBV25-1 and TRBJ2-1; 11 nucleotides match TRBD2. Germline CDR1 MGHDK, CDR2 SYGVNS. There are 16 residues in the CDR3. V shed 8 bases, J shed 7 bases, and the junction held 13 bases outside the gene matches. Here the CDR3 reads CASLAGGPSGGNEQFF. DNA of the CDR3: TGTGCCAGCTTAGCGGGAGGGCCCTCGGGAGGAAATGAGCAGTTCTTC.

V usage is TRBV5-1 and J usage is TRBJ2-1, with D maybe TRBD2 (6 bases). V was shortened by 1 base and J by 9 bases, with 11 bases between the two germline ends. Germline V gene sequence: CDR1 SGHRS, CDR2 YFSETQ. The CDR3 is 13 amino acids. CDR3 nucleotide sequence: TGCGCCAGCAGCTTGTTACTAGCCAGTGAGCAGTTCTTC. This gives the protein CASSLLLASEQFF.

The genes are TRBV5-1 and TRBJ2-3, with 9 bases lining up with TRBD2. V was clipped by 0 bases and J by 2 bases; unmatched bases: 10. The germline V gene encodes CDR1 SGHRS and CDR2 YFSETQ. The CDR3 sequence is 18 residues long. The CDR3 DNA reads as TGCGCCAGCAGCTTGGCATTAGCGGGGGACCCGCTCACAGATACGCAGTATTTT. Translated, it gives CASSLALAGDPLTDTQYF.

V usage is TRBV4-1 and J usage is TRBJ2-1; D unclear. The germline V gene has CDR1 MGHRA and CDR2 YSYEKL. V lost 2 bases, J lost 7 bases, and 0 bases lay in between. This CDR3 is 10 amino acids long. DNA for the CDR3: TGCGCCAGCAGCCAAAATGAGCAGTTCTTC. Encoded protein: CASSQNEQFF.

This clonotype was seen only a few times. The chain employs TRBV6-1 and TRBJ2-5; 8 bases are a match to TRBD1. The germline CDR1 and CDR2 sequences are MNHNS and SASEGT. J lost 5 bases, V lost 4 bases, and 12 bases had no gene match. The CDR3 has 16 amino acids. The DNA for the CDR3 is TGTGCCAGCAGTGGCCGAGACAGGGGTCTCAGGGAGACCCAGTACTTC. It encodes CASSGRDRGLRETQYF.

This sequence joins TRBV27 and TRBJ2-1, with 8 bases matching TRBD2. Germline trimming cut 3 bases from V and 0 bases from J; bases unmatched to any gene: 13. Germline CDR1 is MNHEY and CDR2 is SMNVEV (reference sequence). The CDR3 has 19 residues. The CDR3 bases are TGTGCCAGCAGTTTTGCGGCTAGCGGGTTTATGAGCTCCTACAATGAGCAGTTCTTC. Translated: CASSFAASGFMSSYNEQFF.

The chain couples TRBV4-1 to TRBJ2-4; D not resolved. CDR1 is MGHRA, CDR2 YSYEKL, per germline. Trimming stripped 0 bases from V and 0 bases from J, with 6 bases between. The CDR3 consists of 15 residues. The CDR3 DNA reads as TGCGCCAGCAGCCAAGACAGGCTAGCCAAAAACATTCAGTACTTC. Translation: CASSQDRLAKNIQYF.

The chain employs TRBV29-1 and TRBJ2-7; TRBD2 might be the D (5 bases). From germline, CDR1 is SQVTM and CDR2 ANQGSEA. This CDR3 spans 14 amino acids. Trimming removed 0 bases from V and 1 base from J, with 10 bases in between. CDR3 residues: CSVEDGLESYEQYF. CDR3 bases: TGCAGCGTTGAAGATGGACTCGAATCCTACGAGCAGTACTTC.

The gene calls are TRBV30 and TRBJ1-2, with TRBD1 as a possible D gene (6 bases). The CDR3 extends over 13 amino acids. The V gene lost 8 bases and the J gene lost 8 bases, with 21 bases spanning the gap. CDR1 GTSNPN and CDR2 SVGIG come from the germline V gene (reference sequence). CDR3 loop: CAHRLNNRDGYTF. In nucleotides, the CDR3 is TGTGCCCACCGCCTTAATAACAGGGACGGCTACACCTTC.

This chain joins TRBV5-4 and TRBJ2-4; D uncertain. V was clipped by 0 bases and J by 0 bases, with 13 bases between them. The CDR3 is made up of 17 amino acids. Germline V lookup: CDR1 SGHNT, CDR2 YYREEE (reference sequence). As DNA, the CDR3 is TGTGCCAGCAGCTTGGGCTCCACTACTATAGCCAAAAACATTCAGTACTTC. Translated, it gives CASSLGSTTIAKNIQYF.

The chain uses TRBV5-1 and TRBJ1-5, with a weak D call TRBD1 (5 bases). The germline CDR1 and CDR2 sequences are SGHRS and YFSETQ. Trimming left V 4 bases short and J 13 bases short, with 15 bases between. This CDR3 has 12 amino acids. This CDR3 reads CASSPVGEAQHF. As DNA, the CDR3 is TGCGCCAGCAGCCCCGTGGGGGAAGCACAGCATTTT.

The V call is TRBV7-9, the J call TRBJ2-2, with D uncertain. V lost 3 bases and J 10 bases, leaving 9 bases between the germline ends. CDR3 size: 12 residues. The V gene's germline CDR1 is SEHNR and CDR2 FQNEAQ (reference sequence). CDR3 coding DNA: TGTGCCAGCAGCTTTGGGCAACCGGAGCTGTTTTTT. Translating gives CASSFGQPELFF.